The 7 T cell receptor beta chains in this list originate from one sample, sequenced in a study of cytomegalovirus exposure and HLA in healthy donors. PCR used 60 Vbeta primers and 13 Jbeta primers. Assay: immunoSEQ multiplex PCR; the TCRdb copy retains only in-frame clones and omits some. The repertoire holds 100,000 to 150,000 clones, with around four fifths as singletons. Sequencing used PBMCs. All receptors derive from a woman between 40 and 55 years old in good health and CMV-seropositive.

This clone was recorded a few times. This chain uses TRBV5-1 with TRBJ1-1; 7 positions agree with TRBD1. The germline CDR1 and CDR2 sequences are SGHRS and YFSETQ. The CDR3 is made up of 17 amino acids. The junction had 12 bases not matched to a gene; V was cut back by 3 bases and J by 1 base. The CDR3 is CASSSPPDRPWNTEAFF. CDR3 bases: TGCGCCAGCAGCTCCCCCCCGGACAGGCCCTGGAACACTGAAGCTTTCTTT.

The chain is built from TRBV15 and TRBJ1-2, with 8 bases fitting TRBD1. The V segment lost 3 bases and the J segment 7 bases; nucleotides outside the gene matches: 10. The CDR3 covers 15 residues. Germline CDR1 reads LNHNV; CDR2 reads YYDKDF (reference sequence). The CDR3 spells CATSRDLQGAGGYTF. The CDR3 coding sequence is TGTGCCACCAGCAGGGACCTCCAGGGGGCGGGTGGCTACACCTTC.

The CDR3 is CASSVATNEKLFF. The CDR3 DNA is TGTGCCAGCAGCGTAGCTACTAATGAAAAACTGTTTTTT. The gene calls are TRBV9 and TRBJ1-4; D is ambiguous. There are 13 residues in the CDR3. The ends were cut back, 0 bases at V and 2 bases at J, with 2 bases in the middle. CDR1 is SGDLS and CDR2 is YYNGEE in the germline V gene.

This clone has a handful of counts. Written as DNA, the CDR3 is TGTGCCAGCAGGGGGGACAGCAGCAATCAGCCCCAGCATTTT. It translates to CASRGDSSNQPQHF. V is TRBV2 and J is TRBJ1-5, with 7 bases matching TRBD1. CDR1 and CDR2 from the germline V gene are SNHLY and FYNNEI. There are 14 residues in the CDR3. V dropped 6 bases and J dropped 1; count of bases not matched to a gene: 3.

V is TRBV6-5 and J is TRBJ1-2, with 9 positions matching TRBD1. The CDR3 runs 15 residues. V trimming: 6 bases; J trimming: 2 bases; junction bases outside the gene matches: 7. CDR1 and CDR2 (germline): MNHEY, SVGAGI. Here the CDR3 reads CASSRRQGGNYGYTF. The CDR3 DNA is TGTGCCAGCAGCCGTCGACAGGGGGGAAACTATGGCTACACCTTC.

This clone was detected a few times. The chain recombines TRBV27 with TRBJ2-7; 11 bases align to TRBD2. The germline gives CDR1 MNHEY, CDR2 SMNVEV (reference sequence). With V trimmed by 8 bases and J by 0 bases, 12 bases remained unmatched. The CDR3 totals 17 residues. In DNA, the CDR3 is TGTGCCAGCCTCCGGTCTGCCGGGACTAGCGGCTCCTACGAGCAGTACTTC. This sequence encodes CASLRSAGTSGSYEQYF.

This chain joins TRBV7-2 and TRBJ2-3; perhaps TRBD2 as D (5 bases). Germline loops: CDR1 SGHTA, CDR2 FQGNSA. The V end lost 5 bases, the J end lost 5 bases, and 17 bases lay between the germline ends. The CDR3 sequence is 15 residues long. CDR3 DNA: TGTGCCAGCAGCCCCGCCCCCCTAGCTATAGATACGCAGTATTTT. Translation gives CASSPAPLAIDTQYF.